Shown below are 21 T cell receptor beta chains from a single sample sequenced in a study of technical replicates of blood from four donors. Here immunoSEQ multiplex PCR was the method, and the copy in TCRdb shows in-frame clones only, minus some. The table includes approximately 70,000 clones, roughly 96% detected once. The material sequenced was T cells isolated from PBMCs. These receptors originate from a human donor in good health.

The chain recombines TRBV5-1 with TRBJ1-1; tentative D call: TRBD1 (5 bases). This CDR3 has 14 residues. Germline-derived CDR1 and CDR2 are SGHRS and YFSETQ. V lost 0 bases, J lost 6 bases, and 12 bases lay in between. The DNA for the CDR3 is TGCGCCAGCAGCTTGGAGTTGCGGGACCCTGAAGCTTTCTTT. Its translation is CASSLELRDPEAFF.

The chain couples TRBV15 to TRBJ2-3; 10 bases align to TRBD2. Germline CDR1 and CDR2: LNHNV and YYDKDF (reference sequence). The CDR3 length is 18 residues. Trimming took 2 bases from V and 1 from J; bases not matched to a gene: 9. In DNA form, the CDR3 reads TGTGCCACCAGCAGACCTAGCGGGGGAATATATGGCACAGATACGCAGTATTTT. This codes for CATSRPSGGIYGTDTQYF. The full variable domain, completed using reference TRBV15 and TRBJ2-3, is DAMVIQNPRYQVTQFGKPVTLSCSQTLNHNVMYWYQQKSSQAPKLLFHYYDKDFNNEADTPDNFQSRRPNTSFCFLDIRSPGLGDTAMYLCATSRPSGGIYGTDTQYFGPGTRLTVL.

V and J are TRBV5-6 and TRBJ2-2; perhaps TRBD1 as D (6 bases). Germline CDR1 reads SGHDT; CDR2 reads YYEEEE. Trimming shortened V by 5 bases and J by 3 bases, and 8 bases separated the two germline ends. This CDR3 spans 13 amino acids. The CDR3 coding sequence is TGTGCCAGCAGGCGACAGGACACCGGGGAGCTGTTTTTT. This codes for CASRRQDTGELFF.

With regard to this clone: Other DNA sequences in the sample encode the same CDR3. The V and J genes are TRBV5-1 and TRBJ1-1; tentatively, D is TRBD1 (5 bases). The V gene's germline CDR1 is SGHRS and CDR2 YFSETQ. The CDR3 spans 16 residues. V lost 0 bases and J 0 bases, leaving 12 bases between the germline ends. In DNA, the CDR3 is TGCGCCAGCAGCTTGGGGTTCAGGGCTATGAACACTGAAGCTTTCTTT. Protein sequence: CASSLGFRAMNTEAFF.

The gene calls are TRBV7-2 and TRBJ1-4, with 8 positions matching TRBD1. The V gene end was trimmed by 5 bases and the J gene end by 0 bases; junction bases not matched to a gene: 14. Germline V gene lookup returns CDR1 SGHTA and CDR2 FQGNSA. This CDR3 has 19 residues. The CDR3 sequence: CASSPPPDRESATNEKLFF. CDR3 bases: TGTGCCAGCAGCCCCCCACCGGACAGGGAGTCTGCAACTAATGAAAAACTGTTTTTT.

The rearrangement links TRBV7-8 to TRBJ2-7, with 9 bases lining up with TRBD1. This CDR3 comprises 16 residues. J gave up 6 bases and V 5 bases, and 14 bases lay outside the gene matches. Germline CDR1 SGHVS, CDR2 FQNEAQ. CDR3: CASSNQPQGAGREQYF. In DNA, the CDR3 is TGTGCCAGCAGCAACCAACCACAGGGGGCCGGTCGCGAGCAGTACTTC. Filled out from reference TRBV7-8 and TRBJ2-7, the complete variable domain reads GAGVSQSPRYKVAKRGQDVALRCDPISGHVSLFWYQQALGQGPEFLTYFQNEAQLDKSGLPSDRFFAERPEGSVSTLKIQRTQQEDSAVYLCASSNQPQGAGREQYFGPGTRLTVT.

V and J are TRBV6-1 and TRBJ1-5; D possibly corresponds to TRBD1 (5 bases). Germline assignment: CDR1 MNHNS and CDR2 SASEGT. The CDR3 is 12 amino acids. Trimming removed 8 bases at V and 2 bases at J, with 7 bases between. CDR3 sequence (DNA): TGTGCCAGCTGGGGGGGCAATCAGCCCCAGCATTTT. It codes for CASWGGNQPQHF.

The chain uses TRBV2 and TRBJ2-1; no firm D call. The length of the CDR3 is 11 residues. CDR1 and CDR2 from the germline V gene are SNHLY and FYNNEI. V dropped 2 bases and J dropped 8 bases, with 4 bases sitting between them. The CDR3 DNA is TGTGCCAGCAGTGAACTACATGAGCAGTTCTTC. Its translation: CASSELHEQFF.

The CDR3 DNA is TGTGCCGGCCGGGTAGAGGTCAGCTCCTACAATGAGCAGTTCTTC. This translates into CAGRVEVSSYNEQFF. The genes are TRBV6-1 and TRBJ2-1; D gene unclear. This CDR3 is 15 amino acids long. The V gene lost 11 bases and the J gene lost 0 bases, with 17 bases spanning the gap. Germline CDR1 reads MNHNS; CDR2 reads SASEGT.

The chain links TRBV4-1 to TRBJ2-5, with 12 positions matching TRBD2. Trimming removed 2 bases from V and 0 bases from J; junction bases left unmatched: 4. Germline CDR1 and CDR2: MGHRA and YSYEKL. This CDR3 is 17 amino acids long. The CDR3 coding sequence is TGCGCCAGCAGCCAACTAGCGGGGGGGCCTCACCAAGAGACCCAGTACTTC. Its protein product is CASSQLAGGPHQETQYF.

This rearrangement joins TRBV10-3 to TRBJ2-7; a weak D match, TRBD1 (6 bases). Per germline, CDR1 ENHRY and CDR2 SYGVKD. Trimming left V 7 bases short and J 0 bases short, with 13 bases between. The CDR3 loop spans 14 amino acids. The CDR3 sequence is CAIKGQNSSYEQYF. As DNA, the CDR3 is TGTGCCATCAAAGGACAGAACAGCTCCTACGAGCAGTACTTC.

The rearrangement joins TRBV10-3 to TRBJ2-2; 7 positions agree with TRBD1. This CDR3 is built from 14 residues. Germline CDR1 ENHRY, CDR2 SYGVKD. The junction had 4 bases not matched to a gene; V was cut back by 2 bases and J by 7 bases. CDR3 sequence (DNA): TGTGCCATCAGTGAGCACACAGGGGTCGGGGAGCTGTTTTTT. It is translated as CAISEHTGVGELFF.

The V gene is TRBV11-2, the J gene TRBJ2-1, with TRBD2 as a possible D gene (5 bases). The CDR3 has 15 amino acids. Germline V gene sequence: CDR1 SGHAT, CDR2 FQNNGV. Trimming removed 1 base from V and 4 bases from J, with 11 bases in between. CDR3 sequence (DNA): TGTGCCAGCAGCTTAGTTGGTAGCGTGTACAATGAGCAGTTCTTC. Its protein product is CASSLVGSVYNEQFF. Full variable domain (outside the CDR3, taken from reference TRBV11-2 and TRBJ2-1): EAGVAQSPRYKIIEKRQSVAFWCNPISGHATLYWYQQILGQGPKLLIQFQNNGVVDDSQLPKDRFSAERLKGVDSTLKIQPAKLEDSAVYLCASSLVGSVYNEQFFGPGTRLTVL.

The sample holds one count of this clone. The CDR3 DNA follows: TGTGCCAGCAGCTTGGCGGGAGAAGTCGGGGAGCTGTTTTTT. Translating gives CASSLAGEVGELFF. V gene TRBV5-4 combines with J gene TRBJ2-2; maybe TRBD2 (6 bases). This CDR3 has 14 residues. CDR1 SGHNT and CDR2 YYREEE come from the germline V gene (reference sequence). The ends were cut back, 0 bases at V and 7 bases at J, with 10 bases in the middle.

The genes are TRBV5-4 and TRBJ2-1; the match to TRBD2 covers 8 bases. CDR3 size: 15 residues. The V gene's germline CDR1 is SGHNT and CDR2 YYREEE (reference sequence). V trimming: 0 bases; J trimming: 7 bases; junction bases outside the gene matches: 6. CDR3 nucleotides: TGTGCCAGCAGCTTGGGGCGGGAGGTTTGGAATGAGCAGTTCTTC. As protein: CASSLGREVWNEQFF.

The chain links TRBV6-5 to TRBJ2-5, with D unresolved. V lost 3 bases and J 1 base, leaving 9 bases between the germline ends. Germline V gene sequence: CDR1 MNHEY, CDR2 SVGAGI. The CDR3 totals 14 residues. The CDR3 DNA reads as TGTGCCAGCAGTTATGGAGCGACCCAAGAGACCCAGTACTTC. This gives the protein CASSYGATQETQYF.

The chain links TRBV21-1 to TRBJ2-7; the D call TRBD1 from the table was never checked on the DNA. TRBV21-1 counts as a pseudogene. This CDR3 spans 16 amino acids. The CDR3 DNA sequence: TGTGCCAGCAGCAAAAAGAAACCTTCGACCTACGACAAGCAGTACTTC. Protein sequence: CASSKKKPSTYDKQYF.

This chain connects TRBV14 to TRBJ2-7; D ambiguous. Germline V gene sequence: CDR1 SGHDN, CDR2 FVKESK. The V end lost 6 bases, the J end lost 3 bases, and 15 bases lay between the germline ends. The CDR3 has 14 residues. CDR3 in DNA: TGTGCCAGCAGTCTCGGGTTCGACGGCTACGAGCAGTACTTC. Translated: CASSLGFDGYEQYF.

The chain uses TRBV2 and TRBJ1-5; D ambiguous. V was cut by 5 bases and J by 4 bases, with 6 bases left in between. The CDR3 spans 12 residues. Per germline, CDR1 SNHLY and CDR2 FYNNEI. This CDR3 reads CASSSGNQPQHF. Written as DNA, the CDR3 is TGTGCCAGCAGTTCGGGGAATCAGCCCCAGCATTTT.

The chain joins TRBV11-2 to TRBJ1-1, with a tentative D call TRBD1 (5 bases). The germline gives CDR1 SGHAT, CDR2 FQNNGV. The CDR3 totals 15 residues. V shed 5 bases and J shed 0 bases, with 13 bases lying between them. For the CDR3, the DNA is TGTGCCAGCAGCCTCGACAGCCTGTTGAACACTGAAGCTTTCTTT. Amino acid sequence: CASSLDSLLNTEAFF.

The V gene is TRBV4-1, the J gene TRBJ2-1; D is undetermined. CDR1 is MGHRA and CDR2 is YSYEKL in the germline V gene. V was clipped by 0 bases and J by 4 bases, with 7 bases between them. The CDR3 runs to 14 residues. CDR3 in amino acids: CASSQDGQYNEQFF. For the CDR3, the DNA is TGCGCCAGCAGCCAAGATGGCCAGTACAATGAGCAGTTCTTC.